The TCR beta chain under discussion was sequenced for a study of blood T cell repertoires in COVID-19. The wider study: Acute and convalescent COVID-19 samples came from the United States, Italy and Spain.

Trimming removed 4 bases at V and 2 bases at J, with 15 bases between. Germline CDR1 and CDR2: MNHEY and SMNVEV (reference sequence). This CDR3 contains 15 residues. The data were produced by immunoSEQ multiplex PCR, yet TCRdb's version contains in-frame clones alone and is incomplete. The sample holds about 180,000 clones; roughly 88% are singletons and the top ten take 3% to 4%. The sample consisted of peripheral blood. The chain has TRBV27 and TRBJ2-7; D is possibly TRBD1 (6 bases). This clonotype was sampled from a man aged 60 to 69 with acute or convalescent COVID-19. CDR3 residues: CASSSPGTPTYEQYF. DNA for the CDR3: TGTGCCAGCAGTTCCCCCGGGACACCCACCTACGAGCAGTACTTC.